One T cell receptor beta chain is described in this entry. What it recognizes is unknown. Preparation of the TCRbeta library involved a method that used unique molecular identifiers. TCRdb re-derived calls from the PCR reads in MiXCR, one entry per CDR3 protein. The top ten hold approximately 5% of the sample, which has about 830,000 distinct CDR3 sequences, approximately 15% seen once. The data were obtained in a study of T-cell reconstitution after alpha-beta-depleted transplantation in children. Study findings and constraints: Certain patients had high TCRbeta diversity at day 60, and it came from recipient T cells and thymic progenitors that survived. Reportedly, only several hundred clones from non-depleted graft cells drove alpha-beta T-cell counts at about two months. One year post-transplant, T-cell counts and diversity were largely derived from T cells produced anew.

CDR3 length equals 17 residues. Germline-derived CDR1 and CDR2 are LGHDT and YNNKEL (reference sequence). The V segment lost 0 bases and the J segment 3 bases; nucleotides outside the gene matches: 10. The sequence was obtained from a male patient between 5 and 17 years old who had a stem cell transplant for acute lymphoblastic leukemia, so the T cells may come from the graft donor. The starting material was PBMCs, mostly from graft donor cells, obtained 360 days after TCRalphabeta/CD19-depleted stem cell transplant. The rearrangement joins TRBV3-1 to TRBJ2-7; TRBD2 agrees at 8 bases. The CDR3 loop is CASSQEWGAGVYYEQYF. As DNA, the CDR3 is TGTGCCAGCAGCCAAGAATGGGGAGCGGGAGTCTACTACGAGCAGTACTTC.